This is a list of T cell receptor beta chains from one sample in a study of T-cell memory formation after mild COVID-19. TCRdb processed the 5' RACE reads anew with MiXCR; each CDR3 protein has one entry. The sample holds 540,000 or so distinct CDR3 sequences, roughly 20% seen once. The sequenced sample was PBMCs or a T cell subset sorted from them (not recorded which). The receptor set was obtained from an adult woman who had mild COVID-19 (a few samples of this study predate the infection). Cell type and time point are not known. CDR3s include the opening cysteine and the closing phenylalanine or tryptophan. The D gene is left open where the match is weak. Expanded clones get a size class; other rows say once, few or many, or leave the size out.

d_call j_call clone_size v_call cdr3_aa cdr3_nt
TRBD2 TRBJ2-2 . TRBV29-1 CSVRVAGGLTGELFF TGCAGCGTGCGGGTAGCGGGGGGGCTCACCGGGGAGCTGTTTTTT
. TRBJ2-7 . TRBV6-5 CASSYAQGLYEQYF TGTGCCAGCAGTTACGCGCAGGGCCTCTACGAGCAGTACTTC
. TRBJ2-7 . TRBV20-1 CSARDPGEYEQYF TGCAGTGCTAGAGATCCGGGCGAGTACGAGCAGTACTTC
. TRBJ1-1 . TRBV5-1 CASSLVPMNTEAFF TGCGCCAGCAGCTTGGTCCCGATGAACACTGAAGCTTTCTTT
TRBD1 TRBJ1-5 few TRBV19 CASNRDRVGNQPQHF TGTGCCAGTAACAGGGACAGAGTGGGCAATCAGCCCCAGCATTTT
. TRBJ2-2 . TRBV6-5 CASSYSTKGRGTGELFF TGTGCCAGCAGTTACTCGACAAAGGGGCGCGGCACCGGGGAGCTGTTTTTT
. TRBJ2-5 few TRBV5-4 CASTSGQGGKTQYF TGTGCCAGCACCTCTGGGCAGGGGGGCAAGACCCAGTACTTC
. TRBJ2-2 . TRBV5-6 CASRYGGGELFF TGTGCCAGCAGATACGGTGGGGGGGAGCTGTTTTTT
. TRBJ1-4 . TRBV7-9 CASSPIEALFF TGTGCCAGCAGCCCGATAGAGGCACTGTTTTTT
TRBD2 TRBJ2-3 . TRBV7-2 CASSTRLAGGADTQYF TGTGCCAGCAGCACGCGACTAGCGGGAGGGGCAGATACGCAGTATTTT
TRBD2 TRBJ2-1 few TRBV27 CASRSLAGSSYNEQFF TGTGCCAGCAGATCACTAGCGGGAAGCTCCTACAATGAGCAGTTCTTC
TRBD1 TRBJ1-2 . TRBV5-1 CASSLTGERGGYTF TGCGCCAGCAGCTTGACAGGGGAAAGGGGTGGCTACACCTTC
TRBD1 TRBJ1-4 . TRBV7-2 CASSWRGTGVTEKLFF TGTGCCAGCAGCTGGCGGGGGACAGGGGTGACTGAAAAACTGTTTTTT
TRBD1 TRBJ2-3 . TRBV7-9 CASSLRTGTVTDTQYF TGTGCCAGCAGTCTCCGGACCGGGACAGTCACAGATACGCAGTATTTT
. TRBJ2-3 . TRBV13 CASSLGDVRTDTQYF TGTGCCAGCAGCTTAGGGGACGTCCGCACAGATACGCAGTATTTT
TRBD2 TRBJ2-1 . TRBV7-6 CASSSLAGGRYNEQFF TGTGCCAGCAGCTCTTTAGCGGGAGGGAGATACAATGAGCAGTTCTTC
TRBD2 TRBJ2-1 few TRBV4-1 CASSPIAGGPVF TGCGCCAGCAGCCCTATAGCGGGAGGGCCGGTCTTC
. TRBJ2-1 few TRBV7-9 CASTLAGGSGDEQFF TGTGCCAGCACTCTAGCCGGGGGTTCTGGAGATGAGCAGTTCTTC
TRBD1 TRBJ2-1 . TRBV30 CAWSMGTGYYNEQFF TGTGCCTGGAGTATGGGGACAGGCTACTACAATGAGCAGTTCTTC
. TRBJ1-5 . TRBV25-1 CASMEAGGNQPQHF TGTGCCAGCATGGAGGCAGGCGGCAATCAGCCCCAGCATTTT
TRBD1 TRBJ2-5 few TRBV24-1 CATSDYRQGSQETQYF TGTGCCACCAGTGATTACCGACAGGGGAGCCAAGAGACCCAGTACTTC
. TRBJ1-5 . TRBV2 CASRPGTSRGNQPQHF TGTGCCAGCAGACCCGGGACCAGTAGGGGCAATCAGCCCCAGCATTTT
TRBD2 TRBJ2-1 many TRBV6-5 CASTTLAERNEQFF TGTGCCAGCACCACCCTAGCGGAGCGCAATGAGCAGTTCTTC
. TRBJ2-1 . TRBV24-1 CATGGGAHDSPDSYNEQFF TGTGCCACCGGTGGGGGGGCCCATGATTCCCCCGACTCCTACAATGAGCAGTTCTTC
TRBD2 TRBJ2-3 . TRBV5-1 CASRGGSADTQYF TGCGCCAGCAGGGGCGGGAGCGCAGATACGCAGTATTTT
. TRBJ1-1 few TRBV30 CAWSGHTEAFF TGTGCCTGGAGTGGACACACTGAAGCTTTCTTT
. TRBJ2-7 . TRBV19 CASSIVARGVLPYEQYF TGTGCCAGTAGTATAGTGGCCAGGGGAGTTCTCCCCTACGAGCAGTACTTC
TRBD2 TRBJ2-2 few TRBV7-7 CASRETGLANTGELFF TGTGCCAGCAGGGAGACGGGACTAGCGAACACCGGGGAGCTGTTTTTT
TRBD1 TRBJ2-7 . TRBV19 CASSHTGGWDYEQYF TGTGCCAGTAGTCATACAGGGGGCTGGGATTACGAGCAGTACTTC
. TRBJ1-4 few TRBV6-1 CASSESGLISGEKLFF TGTGCCAGCAGTGAAAGCGGCCTCATATCGGGTGAAAAACTGTTTTTT
. TRBJ2-7 few TRBV12-3/TRBV12-4 CASTRREQYF TGTGCCAGCACCCGGCGCGAGCAGTACTTC
TRBD2 TRBJ2-7 few TRBV5-4 CASKQGLAGNYEQYF TGTGCCAGCAAGCAAGGGCTAGCGGGTAACTACGAGCAGTACTTC
. TRBJ1-5 few TRBV5-1 CASSLGQPNQPQHF TGCGCCAGCAGCTTGGGACAGCCCAATCAGCCCCAGCATTTT
TRBD2 TRBJ2-7 few TRBV20-1 CSARDGLAGAEQYF TGCAGTGCTAGAGACGGGCTAGCGGGAGCCGAGCAGTACTTC
. TRBJ2-7 . TRBV19 CASSIRGVNEQYF TGTGCCAGTAGTATAAGAGGGGTCAACGAGCAGTACTTC